The source of this TCR beta chain is a study of Graves' ophthalmopathy and Graves' hyperthyroidism. Study context: Hyperthyroidism was considered stable when no ophthalmopathy appeared within 18 months of follow-up.

This CDR3 contains 15 residues. With 2 bases removed from V and 2 bases from J, the gap between germline ends came to 11 bases. The germline V gene encodes CDR1 SEHNR and CDR2 FQNEAQ (reference sequence). RNA transcripts yielded amplified TCR beta CDR3 regions. HTBI primers were employed in first-round RT-PCR, then a second-round multiplex PCR followed. TCRdb reprocessed the multiplex PCR reads via MiXCR and lists one record per CDR3 protein. The sample lists a few hundred thousand distinct CDR3 sequences, less than 40% occurring once. V and J are TRBV7-9 and TRBJ2-3, with D possibly matching TRBD2 (5 bases). Sequencing was done on a sample of peripheral blood or thyroid tissue (not recorded which). This TCR derives from an adult man with Graves' hyperthyroidism. In nucleotides, the CDR3 is TGTGCCAGCAGCTTAAAAGGGCGGGTCACAGATACGCAGTATTTT. It encodes CASSLKGRVTDTQYF. Full variable domain (missing parts from reference TRBV7-9 and TRBJ2-3): DTGVSQNPRHKITKRGQNVTFRCDPISEHNRLYWYRQTLGQGPEFLTYFQNEAQLEKSRLLSDRFSAERPKGSFSTLEIQRTEQGDSAMYLCASSLKGRVTDTQYFGPGTRLTVL.